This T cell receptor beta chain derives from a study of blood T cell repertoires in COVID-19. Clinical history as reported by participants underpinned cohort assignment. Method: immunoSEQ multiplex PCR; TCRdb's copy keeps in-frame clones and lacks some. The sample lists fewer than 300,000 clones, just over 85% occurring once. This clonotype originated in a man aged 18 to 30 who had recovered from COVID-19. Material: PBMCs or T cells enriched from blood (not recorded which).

CDR3 coding DNA: TGTGCCAGCAGTGGGGCAGGGGGGATGTTTTTT. It specifies CASSGAGGMFF. The rearrangement links TRBV27 to TRBJ2-2; a weak D match, TRBD1 (7 bases). Germline V gene lookup returns CDR1 MNHEY and CDR2 SMNVEV (reference sequence). The CDR3 contains 11 residues. V was trimmed by 5 bases and J by 15 bases, leaving 13 bases between them.